The 21 T cell receptor beta chains below were found in one sample sequenced in a study of identical twins. TCRdb reprocessed the 5' RACE reads via MiXCR and lists one record per CDR3 protein. The data contain 250,000 to 300,000 distinct CDR3 sequences, approximately 8.3% of them seen just once; the ten biggest clones take up 3% to 3.5%. In addition, the sample was reused for a study of yellow fever vaccine responses in identical twins.

Specimen: CD8+ T cells sorted from blood. Receptors originate from a woman aged 18-29 years in good health.

V is TRBV7-6 and J is TRBJ1-4; D not certain. CDR1 and CDR2 (germline): SGHVS, FNYEAQ. This CDR3 region has 15 residues. Trimming cost V 4 bases and J 1 base, with 10 bases left between them. The CDR3 nucleotides read TGTGCCAGCAGCTACGGCGGAGGAACTAATGAAAAACTGTTTTTT. Amino acid sequence: CASSYGGGTNEKLFF.

The rearrangement links TRBV5-8 to TRBJ2-7; possible D gene TRBD2, 6 bases. Trimming took 3 bases from V and 6 from J, leaving 10 bases between them. Germline V gene data show CDR1 as SGHTS and CDR2 as YDEGEE. The CDR3 has 12 residues. The CDR3 spells CASSYIGGEQYF. In nucleotides, the CDR3 is TGTGCCAGCAGCTATATCGGGGGCGAGCAGTACTTC.

This clonotype occurred many times. The rearrangement uses TRBV29-1 and TRBJ2-2; either TRBD1 or TRBD2 may fit D (5 bases each). The CDR3 spans 13 residues. Germline CDR1 reads SQVTM; CDR2 reads ANQGSEA. V was shortened by 4 bases and J by 6 bases, with 12 bases between the two germline ends. As DNA, the CDR3 is TGCAGCGTTGTGGGGGTGGGATCCGGGGAGCTGTTTTTT. This codes for CSVVGVGSGELFF.

Only a few counts were recorded for this clonotype. The DNA of the CDR3 is TGTGCCAGCAGTGGCACGGGAGATTCACCCCTCCACTTT. As protein: CASSGTGDSPLHF. The rearrangement uses TRBV25-1 and TRBJ1-6; D gene uncertain. Trimming took 4 bases from V and 8 from J, leaving 9 bases between them. The CDR3 runs to 13 residues. Germline CDR1 reads MGHDK; CDR2 reads SYGVNS.

This clonotype was seen ten or more times. The chain recombines TRBV7-9 with TRBJ2-3, with D perhaps matching TRBD1 or TRBD2 (5 bases each). The germline V gene encodes CDR1 SEHNR and CDR2 FQNEAQ (reference sequence). The CDR3 sequence is 14 residues long. Trimming took off 2 bases at V and 3 bases at J, with 9 bases between the two ends. CDR3 sequence reads: CASSLRWGTDTQYF. The CDR3 region has the DNA TGTGCCAGCAGCTTAAGATGGGGGACAGATACGCAGTATTTT.

The table lists this clonotype with a few counts. The V and J genes are TRBV28 and TRBJ2-7; D remains ambiguous. Per the germline V gene, CDR1 is MDHEN and CDR2 is SYDVKM. V was cut by 3 bases and J by 0 bases, with 9 bases left in between. The CDR3 contains 14 residues. The CDR3 nucleotides read TGTGCCAGCAGTTTCCGGCGGTCCTCCTACGAGCAGTACTTC. Amino acid sequence: CASSFRRSSYEQYF.

This chain uses TRBV29-1 with TRBJ2-7; TRBD1 matches 7 bases. The junction had 5 bases not matched to a gene; V was cut back by 6 bases and J by 0 bases. In germline, CDR1 is SQVTM, CDR2 ANQGSEA. There are 13 residues in the CDR3. CDR3 sequence (DNA): TGCAGCGTCAAGACAGGGAGCTCCTACGAGCAGTACTTC. Translated, it gives CSVKTGSSYEQYF.

The sample holds many counts of this clonotype. The rearrangement joins TRBV7-8 to TRBJ2-7; D tentatively reads TRBD1 or TRBD2 (6 bases each). The CDR3 runs 14 residues. Germline assignment: CDR1 SGHVS and CDR2 FQNEAQ. Trimming left V 1 base short and J 5 bases short, with 12 bases between. The CDR3, as DNA: TGTGCCAGCAGCTTAGTACAGGGACTCGACGAGCAGTACTTC. Translation: CASSLVQGLDEQYF.

V is TRBV15 and J is TRBJ2-1, with D perhaps assigned TRBD1 or TRBD2 (5 bases each). The germline V gene encodes CDR1 LNHNV and CDR2 YYDKDF (reference sequence). Trimming removed 0 bases at V and 5 bases at J, with 14 bases between. The CDR3 spans 16 residues. The chain's CDR3 is CATSRDSGWGNNEQFF. For the CDR3, the DNA is TGTGCCACCAGCAGAGATAGTGGGTGGGGGAACAATGAGCAGTTCTTC.

The chain has TRBV27 and TRBJ2-7, with 7 bases identical to TRBD2. The germline gives CDR1 MNHEY, CDR2 SMNVEV (reference sequence). This CDR3 is built from 14 residues. Trimming at V came to 5 bases and at J to 6 bases, leaving 10 bases not matched to a gene. CDR3 in DNA: TGTGCCAGCAGTGTCGAGGGAGGGCCTTTCGAGCAGTACTTC. Protein: CASSVEGGPFEQYF.

This clonotype occurred many times. This chain connects TRBV15 to TRBJ2-7; 8 bases map to TRBD1. CDR1 and CDR2 from the germline V gene are LNHNV and YYDKDF (reference sequence). V shed 5 bases and J 3 bases; nucleotides not matched to a gene: 6. CDR3 length: 14 residues. CDR3 in amino acids: CATSVDRGFYEQYF. DNA of the CDR3: TGTGCCACCAGCGTTGACAGGGGATTCTACGAGCAGTACTTC.

In its sample, this clonotype was seen many times. The chain is built from TRBV29-1 and TRBJ2-7; 7 bases are a match to TRBD1. V shed 4 bases, J shed 3 bases, and the junction held 9 bases outside the gene matches. Germline values: CDR1 SQVTM, CDR2 ANQGSEA. The CDR3 runs to 14 residues. The CDR3 loop is CSVGSQGVFYEQYF. CDR3 in DNA: TGCAGCGTTGGCAGTCAGGGGGTATTCTACGAGCAGTACTTC.

This clonotype was seen a single time. This chain uses TRBV28 with TRBJ2-1; D is undetermined. Per germline, CDR1 MDHEN and CDR2 SYDVKM. Deletions cut 7 bases from V and 7 bases from J, with 11 bases between. The CDR3 is made up of 12 amino acids. The CDR3 is CASKDFVNEQFF. The CDR3, as DNA: TGTGCCAGCAAAGATTTCGTGAATGAGCAGTTCTTC.

This clonotype was observed a few times. The chain recombines TRBV12-3 or TRBV12-4 with TRBJ2-1, with 7 bases identical to TRBD2. This CDR3 region has 15 residues. The V segment lost 6 bases and the J segment 4 bases; nucleotides outside the gene matches: 9. In nucleotides, the CDR3 is TGTGCCAGCAGCAGACCTTTAGCGGGTTACAATGAGCAGTTCTTC. It specifies CASSRPLAGYNEQFF.

V is TRBV2 and J is TRBJ1-5, with D unresolved. The V end lost 6 bases, the J end lost 0 bases, and 12 bases lay between the germline ends. This CDR3 region has 15 residues. Germline V lookup: CDR1 SNHLY, CDR2 FYNNEI. The CDR3 DNA is TGTGCCAGCAGAAGACTGATAAATAGCAATCAGCCCCAGCATTTT. Its protein product is CASRRLINSNQPQHF. The whole variable domain, filled in from reference TRBV2 and TRBJ1-5, reads EPEVTQTPSHQVTQMGQEVILRCVPISNHLYFYWYRQILGQKVEFLVSFYNNEISEKSEIFDDQFSVERPDGSNFTLKIRSTKLEDSAMYFCASRRLINSNQPQHFGDGTRLSIL.

The sample holds many counts of this clonotype. V and J are TRBV27 and TRBJ1-2; no clear D gene. The CDR3 extends over 16 amino acids. Trimming took 0 bases from V and 2 from J, leaving 13 bases between them. Per germline, CDR1 MNHEY and CDR2 SMNVEV (reference sequence). CDR3 bases: TGTGCCAGCAGTTTATCACCCTTCGGACTAAACTATGGCTACACCTTC. Residues: CASSLSPFGLNYGYTF.

V is TRBV7-6 and J is TRBJ2-1; 9 bases are shared with TRBD2. Germline V gene lookup returns CDR1 SGHVS and CDR2 FNYEAQ. The V gene end was trimmed by 5 bases and the J gene end by 8 bases; junction bases not matched to a gene: 19. The CDR3 has 18 residues. The CDR3 protein is CASSQGLAAVREVYEQFF. CDR3 bases: TGTGCCAGCAGCCAGGGACTAGCCGCGGTTCGGGAGGTATATGAGCAGTTCTTC.

This clonotype was detected a few times. The V call is TRBV10-2, the J call TRBJ2-7, with 10 bases lining up with TRBD2. This CDR3 has 14 amino acids. With V trimmed by 7 bases and J by 6 bases, 9 bases remained unmatched. Germline CDR1 WSHSY, CDR2 SAAADI. The CDR3 sequence is CASTGAGGPGEQYF. The CDR3 region has the DNA TGCGCCAGCACGGGAGCGGGGGGGCCGGGCGAGCAGTACTTC.

This clonotype has at least ten counts. The rearrangement links TRBV7-9 to TRBJ2-7; no reliable D call. There are 12 residues in the CDR3. In germline, CDR1 is SEHNR, CDR2 FQNEAQ (reference sequence). Trimming stripped 4 bases from V and 5 bases from J, with 9 bases between. This CDR3 reads CASSWSGDEQYF. The CDR3 region has the DNA TGTGCCAGCAGCTGGTCTGGGGACGAGCAGTACTTC.

This clonotype turned up a few times. The V and J genes are TRBV19 and TRBJ2-1; no clear D. The CDR3 extends over 14 amino acids. The V end was cut by 5 bases, the J end by 0 bases, with 8 bases between. Germline loops: CDR1 LNHDA, CDR2 SQIVND (reference sequence). CDR3 DNA sequence: TGTGCCAGTAGTGTCAGCCTCTCCTACAATGAGCAGTTCTTC. This sequence encodes CASSVSLSYNEQFF.

In its sample, this clonotype was seen many times. This chain links TRBV6-4 with TRBJ2-1, with 9 bases that match TRBD2. Germline V gene lookup returns CDR1 MRHNA and CDR2 SNTAGT. The CDR3 is 15 residues long. V shed 6 bases, J shed 6 bases, and the junction held 9 bases outside the gene matches. The CDR3 reads CASRTTSGTPNEQFF. The CDR3 bases are TGTGCCAGCAGGACGACTAGCGGCACTCCCAATGAGCAGTTCTTC.